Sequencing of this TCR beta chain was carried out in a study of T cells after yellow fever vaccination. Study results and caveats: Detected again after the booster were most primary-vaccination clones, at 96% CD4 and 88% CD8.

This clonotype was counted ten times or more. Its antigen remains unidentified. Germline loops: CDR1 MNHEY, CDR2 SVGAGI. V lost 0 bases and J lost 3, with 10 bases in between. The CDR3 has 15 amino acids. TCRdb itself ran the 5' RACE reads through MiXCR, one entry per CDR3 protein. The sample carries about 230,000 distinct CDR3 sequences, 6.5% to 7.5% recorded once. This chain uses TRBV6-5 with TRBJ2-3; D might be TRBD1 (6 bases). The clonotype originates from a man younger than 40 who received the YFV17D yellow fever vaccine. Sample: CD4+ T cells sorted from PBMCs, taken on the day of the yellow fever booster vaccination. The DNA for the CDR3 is TGTGCCAGCAGTTACTCCGGGACAATTACAGATACGCAGTATTTT. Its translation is CASSYSGTITDTQYF.